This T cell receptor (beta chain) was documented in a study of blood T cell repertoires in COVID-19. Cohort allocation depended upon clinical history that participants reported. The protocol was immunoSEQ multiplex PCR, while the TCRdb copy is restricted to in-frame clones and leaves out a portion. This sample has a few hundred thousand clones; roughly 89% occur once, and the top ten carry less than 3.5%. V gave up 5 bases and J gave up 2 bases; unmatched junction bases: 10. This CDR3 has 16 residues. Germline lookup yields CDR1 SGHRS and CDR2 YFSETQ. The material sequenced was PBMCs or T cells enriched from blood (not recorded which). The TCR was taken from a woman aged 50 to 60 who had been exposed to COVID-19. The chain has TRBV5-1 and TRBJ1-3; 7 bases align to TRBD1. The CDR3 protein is CASSQGTAGTGNTIYF. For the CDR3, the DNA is TGCGCCAGCAGTCAGGGGACAGCCGGAACTGGAAACACCATATATTTT. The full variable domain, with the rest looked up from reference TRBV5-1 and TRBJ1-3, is KAGVTQTPRYLIKTRGQQVTLSCSPISGHRSVSWYQQTPGQGLQFLFEYFSETQRNKGNFPGRFSGRQFSNSRSEMNVSTLELGDSALYLCASSQGTAGTGNTIYFGEGSWLTVV.